The clone carrying this TCR beta chain was recorded a few times. Its cognate antigen is unknown. Unique molecular identifiers featured in each of the TCR beta cDNA libraries. cDNA molecules numbering about 490,000 came from around 0.96 to 9.9 million T cells. TCRdb re-analysed the PCR reads in MiXCR, keeping a single row per CDR3 protein. The data show hundreds of thousands of distinct CDR3 sequences, 30% seen once. The data were taken from a study of post-analysis software for immune sequencing data. The CDR3 length is 16 residues. The germline gives CDR1 LNHNV, CDR2 YYDKDF (reference sequence). V dropped 5 bases and J dropped 6 bases, with 20 bases sitting between them. Study-wide results and limits: Same-batch samples co-clustered strongly by F measure. Controls had lower frequencies than patients of roughly five TRBV segments, which included TRBV5-6, TRBV5-1 and TRBV20-1.

The sample consisted of blood. The clonotype originates from a girl aged 10 to 17 with multiple sclerosis. The chain is built from TRBV15 and TRBJ1-5; D perhaps matches TRBD1 (5 bases). In nucleotides, the CDR3 is TGTGCCACCAGCCGGGGGGTTGGGTTGGTCAGTCAGCCCCAGCATTTT. Its translation is CATSRGVGLVSQPQHF. The full variable domain, rest sourced from reference TRBV15 and TRBJ1-5, is DAMVIQNPRYQVTQFGKPVTLSCSQTLNHNVMYWYQQKSSQAPKLLFHYYDKDFNNEADTPDNFQSRRPNTSFCFLDIRSPGLGDTAMYLCATSRGVGLVSQPQHFGDGTRLSIL.